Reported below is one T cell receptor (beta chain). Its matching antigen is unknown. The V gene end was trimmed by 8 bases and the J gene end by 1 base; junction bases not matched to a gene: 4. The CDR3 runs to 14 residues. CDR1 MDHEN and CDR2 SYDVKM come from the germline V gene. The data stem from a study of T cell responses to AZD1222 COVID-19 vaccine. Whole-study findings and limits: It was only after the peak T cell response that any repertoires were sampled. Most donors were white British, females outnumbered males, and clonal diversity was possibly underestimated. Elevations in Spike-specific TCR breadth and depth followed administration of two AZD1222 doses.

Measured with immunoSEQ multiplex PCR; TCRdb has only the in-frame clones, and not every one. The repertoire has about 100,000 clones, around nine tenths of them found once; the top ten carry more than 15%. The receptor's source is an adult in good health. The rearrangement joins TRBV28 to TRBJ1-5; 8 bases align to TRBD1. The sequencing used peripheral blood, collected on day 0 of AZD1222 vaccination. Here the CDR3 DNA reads TGTGCCAGCTACAGGGGGTGGAGCAATCAGCCCCAGCATTTT. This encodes CASYRGWSNQPQHF.